This entry features one TCR beta chain sequence. Assay used: immunoSEQ multiplex PCR; TCRdb lists only in-frame clones, some missing. The sample has more than 400,000 clones, 80% to 95% seen once. This sample was included in a study of blood T cell repertoires in COVID-19. Germline trimming cut 5 bases from V and 1 base from J; bases unmatched to any gene: 8. This CDR3 is 16 amino acids long. The germline CDR1 and CDR2 sequences are SGHTA and FQGNSA. The sample comprised PBMCs or T cells enriched from blood (not recorded which). V is TRBV7-2 and J is TRBJ2-3, with 8 positions matching TRBD2. The receptor was derived from a man aged 18 to 29 who had recovered from COVID-19. The CDR3 DNA follows: TGTGCCAGCAGCATCTTCTACGGGGGGGGCACAGATACGCAGTATTTT. Encoded protein: CASSIFYGGGTDTQYF.